One TCR beta chain is described in this entry. This clonotype was seen only a few times. It lacks a known antigen. Base qualities are missing; no much larger clone stands one base away. RNA was extracted with the RNeasy kit and roughly 0.5 to 1 ug was reverse transcribed using random hexamers. The immunoSEQ multiplex PCR assay, covering 54 Vbeta and 13 Jbeta segments, was used to amplify TCR beta CDR3 regions. Bias from PCR amplification was corrected by using a synthetic template baseline for primer optimization and for computational correction. The authors' pipeline ran thus. Only productive sequences were kept, with reads annotated to V, D and J genes according to IMGT and analyzed in immunoSEQ Analyzer. Clonality was computed as one minus Shannon entropy normalized by log2 of the number of productive unique sequences. Public and private clones were assessed among the 100 most prevalent clones of each patient and control. Susac-specific clones were defined as absent from healthy and MS cohorts, over a thousand published viral clones and other ImmuneACCESS disease sequences. TCRdb cleaned the public reads at Q25 with fastp, built clones with MiXCR and kept in-frame beta chains. Rows with one shared CDR3 protein collapse into an entry with the most common genes and DNA. The V and J calls reflect TCRdb's pipeline rather than the authors' work. For this sample there are 120,000 or so distinct CDR3 sequences; 90% to 95% appear just once. The ten top clones hold approximately 0.12% of the sample.

High-throughput TCR beta sequencing profiled peripheral blood CD8+ and CD4+ T cells from healthy donors, Susac syndrome patients and multiple sclerosis patients. Healthy donors were included as age- and sex-matched controls. CD8+ TEMRA cells were enriched by FACS, while bulk CD8+ and CD4+ T cells were purified by magnetic negative isolation. Blood was drawn into EDTA tubes, processed within 24 hours, and PBMCs were isolated by density gradient centrifugation. PBMCs intended for TCR sequencing were cryopreserved in liquid nitrogen and thawed later in a water bath at 37 degrees C. The sorted or isolated CD4+, CD8+ and CD8+ TEMRA cells reached a purity of at least 90%. This sample was taken from a study of CD8 T cells in Susac syndrome (dated by TCRdb to between 2019 and 2020). Regarding the study in general: Whether CD8+ T cell activation and differentiation in Susac syndrome was antigen driven was tested using repertoire sequencing. What the study reported, not specific to this receptor: The number of individuals in the TCR sequencing and HLA analysis was recognized as being relatively small.

V lost 6 bases and J lost 4 bases; the stretch between them is 12 bases long. The CDR3 covers 12 residues, taking in both the cysteine and the phenylalanine. Only the CDR3 part of the read is kept: 36 bases, read in frame from the first base. Based on the germline V gene, the CDR1 and CDR2 sequences are SQVTM and ANQGSEA. Sequenced input: CD4+ T cells from PBMCs. The origin of this receptor is a human donor in good health. The sequence joins TRBV29-1 to TRBJ1-2, with TRBD1 as a weak D call on 5 bases. CDR3 protein: CSVRQMTYGYTF. The DNA sequence follows: TGCAGCGTGAGACAGATGACCTATGGCTACACCTTC.